These T cell receptor beta chains were read from a single sample in a study of blood T cell repertoires in COVID-19. Profiled with immunoSEQ multiplex PCR; TCRdb holds only in-frame clones, not every one. Among 300,000 or so clones listed, 70% to 90% were seen once. The specimen sequenced was peripheral blood. Receptors originate from a woman aged 50 to 60 who had recovered from COVID-19. CDR3s include the opening cysteine and the closing phenylalanine or tryptophan. A D gene is named only where the DNA matches it firmly.

CDR3 protein	J gene	CDR3 length	D gene	V gene
CASSLYRDYHYEQYF	TRBJ2-7	15	TRBD2	TRBV5-5
CASSFSVLAESDTQYF	TRBJ2-3	16	NA	TRBV27
CASSFRLAGAYNEQFF	TRBJ2-1	16	TRBD2	TRBV27
CSAGQGGDEQFF	TRBJ2-1	12	TRBD1	TRBV29-1
CATSRDPGQGNQPQHF	TRBJ1-5	16	TRBD1	TRBV15
CASSEGQGSDEQYF	TRBJ2-7	14	TRBD1	TRBV6-1
CSVERGGSTQYF	TRBJ2-3	12	TRBD2	TRBV29-1
CASSLVPPSGGYNEQFF	TRBJ2-1	17	TRBD2	TRBV5-1
CASSFWQSHEQYF	TRBJ2-7	13	NA	TRBV5-4
CSASIGSTVSSEQFF	TRBJ2-1	15	NA	TRBV20-1
CASSQVHSNQPQHF	TRBJ1-5	14	NA	TRBV4-3
CASSYVLAGSYEQYF	TRBJ2-7	15	TRBD2	TRBV6-6
CASSHGQTNSPLHF	TRBJ1-6	14	NA	TRBV5-1
CASSYVALAEREQYF	TRBJ2-7	15	TRBD2	TRBV7-9
CAISDRDKRYEQFF	TRBJ2-1	14	NA	TRBV10-3
CASSPFQFGQYF	TRBJ2-5	12	NA	TRBV28
CASSHGGPRASYEQYF	TRBJ2-7	16	NA	TRBV28
CASSSPGQGTDTQYF	TRBJ2-3	15	TRBD1	TRBV5-4
CASSQDAAGGYTGELFF	TRBJ2-2	17	TRBD1	TRBV14
CASSYSRPGMAFF	TRBJ1-1	13	NA	TRBV6-2/TRBV6-3
CASSLAGHYGYTF	TRBJ1-2	13	NA	TRBV5-1
CASSLVGGRDRWQYF	TRBJ2-7	15	TRBD1	TRBV7-2
CSVENGAGYEQYF	TRBJ2-7	13	NA	TRBV29-1
CASNPQSGAYNEQFF	TRBJ2-1	15	NA	TRBV2
CASSYSAPGQGPSEQYF	TRBJ2-7	17	TRBD1	TRBV6-2/TRBV6-3
CASSQRGGRDSDWTEAFF	TRBJ1-1	18	NA	TRBV4-3
CASSTGQQEGVNSPLHF	TRBJ1-6	17	NA	TRBV28
CASSLAGGQGFNTIYF	TRBJ1-3	16	TRBD1	TRBV7-2
CASSSWGGSNTGELFF	TRBJ2-2	16	TRBD2	TRBV3-1/TRBV3-2
CASSLGYEQYF	TRBJ2-7	11	NA	TRBV14
CASSRINPYDRDSGANVLTF	TRBJ2-6	20	TRBD1	TRBV13
CSVVTSGSYEQFF	TRBJ2-1	13	TRBD2	TRBV29-1
CASKTGQGVETQYF	TRBJ2-5	14	TRBD1	TRBV5-1
CASSVVLQETQYF	TRBJ2-5	13	NA	TRBV5-5
CASSPTGDTEAFF	TRBJ1-1	13	TRBD1	TRBV18
CASSRLAGYNEQFF	TRBJ2-1	14	TRBD2	TRBV28
CASSLNYFYNEQFF	TRBJ2-1	14	NA	TRBV28
CASSDSPPDSYNEQFF	TRBJ2-1	16	NA	TRBV25-1
CAWRAWGGDYEQYF	TRBJ2-7	14	TRBD2	TRBV30
CASSLGQYNQPQHF	TRBJ1-5	14	NA	TRBV5-6
CASSISGSTEAFF	TRBJ1-1	13	NA	TRBV19
CASSLLNAGNTIYF	TRBJ1-3	14	NA	TRBV28
CASSVRTDSWGGYTF	TRBJ1-2	15	NA	TRBV9
CASSLEGGLETQYF	TRBJ2-5	14	NA	TRBV7-2
CASRYGPSANYGYTF	TRBJ1-2	15	NA	TRBV6-2/TRBV6-3
CASSLTGPYTLDEQYF	TRBJ2-7	16	NA	TRBV28
CASSSRRGVETQYF	TRBJ2-5	14	TRBD2	TRBV10-2
CATRPYSNNGYTF	TRBJ1-2	13	NA	TRBV10-3
CASKPQNTGELFF	TRBJ2-2	13	NA	TRBV2
CASSPGDSPAEAFF	TRBJ1-1	14	TRBD1	TRBV4-3
CASSLLEGFGELFF	TRBJ2-2	14	NA	TRBV7-9
CASSRTDLTYNEQFF	TRBJ2-1	15	NA	TRBV2
CAWRSGTSYNEQFF	TRBJ2-1	14	TRBD2	TRBV30
CASSTPAGGSETQYF	TRBJ2-5	15	TRBD1	TRBV19
CASSYNRVTGELFF	TRBJ2-2	14	NA	TRBV6-5